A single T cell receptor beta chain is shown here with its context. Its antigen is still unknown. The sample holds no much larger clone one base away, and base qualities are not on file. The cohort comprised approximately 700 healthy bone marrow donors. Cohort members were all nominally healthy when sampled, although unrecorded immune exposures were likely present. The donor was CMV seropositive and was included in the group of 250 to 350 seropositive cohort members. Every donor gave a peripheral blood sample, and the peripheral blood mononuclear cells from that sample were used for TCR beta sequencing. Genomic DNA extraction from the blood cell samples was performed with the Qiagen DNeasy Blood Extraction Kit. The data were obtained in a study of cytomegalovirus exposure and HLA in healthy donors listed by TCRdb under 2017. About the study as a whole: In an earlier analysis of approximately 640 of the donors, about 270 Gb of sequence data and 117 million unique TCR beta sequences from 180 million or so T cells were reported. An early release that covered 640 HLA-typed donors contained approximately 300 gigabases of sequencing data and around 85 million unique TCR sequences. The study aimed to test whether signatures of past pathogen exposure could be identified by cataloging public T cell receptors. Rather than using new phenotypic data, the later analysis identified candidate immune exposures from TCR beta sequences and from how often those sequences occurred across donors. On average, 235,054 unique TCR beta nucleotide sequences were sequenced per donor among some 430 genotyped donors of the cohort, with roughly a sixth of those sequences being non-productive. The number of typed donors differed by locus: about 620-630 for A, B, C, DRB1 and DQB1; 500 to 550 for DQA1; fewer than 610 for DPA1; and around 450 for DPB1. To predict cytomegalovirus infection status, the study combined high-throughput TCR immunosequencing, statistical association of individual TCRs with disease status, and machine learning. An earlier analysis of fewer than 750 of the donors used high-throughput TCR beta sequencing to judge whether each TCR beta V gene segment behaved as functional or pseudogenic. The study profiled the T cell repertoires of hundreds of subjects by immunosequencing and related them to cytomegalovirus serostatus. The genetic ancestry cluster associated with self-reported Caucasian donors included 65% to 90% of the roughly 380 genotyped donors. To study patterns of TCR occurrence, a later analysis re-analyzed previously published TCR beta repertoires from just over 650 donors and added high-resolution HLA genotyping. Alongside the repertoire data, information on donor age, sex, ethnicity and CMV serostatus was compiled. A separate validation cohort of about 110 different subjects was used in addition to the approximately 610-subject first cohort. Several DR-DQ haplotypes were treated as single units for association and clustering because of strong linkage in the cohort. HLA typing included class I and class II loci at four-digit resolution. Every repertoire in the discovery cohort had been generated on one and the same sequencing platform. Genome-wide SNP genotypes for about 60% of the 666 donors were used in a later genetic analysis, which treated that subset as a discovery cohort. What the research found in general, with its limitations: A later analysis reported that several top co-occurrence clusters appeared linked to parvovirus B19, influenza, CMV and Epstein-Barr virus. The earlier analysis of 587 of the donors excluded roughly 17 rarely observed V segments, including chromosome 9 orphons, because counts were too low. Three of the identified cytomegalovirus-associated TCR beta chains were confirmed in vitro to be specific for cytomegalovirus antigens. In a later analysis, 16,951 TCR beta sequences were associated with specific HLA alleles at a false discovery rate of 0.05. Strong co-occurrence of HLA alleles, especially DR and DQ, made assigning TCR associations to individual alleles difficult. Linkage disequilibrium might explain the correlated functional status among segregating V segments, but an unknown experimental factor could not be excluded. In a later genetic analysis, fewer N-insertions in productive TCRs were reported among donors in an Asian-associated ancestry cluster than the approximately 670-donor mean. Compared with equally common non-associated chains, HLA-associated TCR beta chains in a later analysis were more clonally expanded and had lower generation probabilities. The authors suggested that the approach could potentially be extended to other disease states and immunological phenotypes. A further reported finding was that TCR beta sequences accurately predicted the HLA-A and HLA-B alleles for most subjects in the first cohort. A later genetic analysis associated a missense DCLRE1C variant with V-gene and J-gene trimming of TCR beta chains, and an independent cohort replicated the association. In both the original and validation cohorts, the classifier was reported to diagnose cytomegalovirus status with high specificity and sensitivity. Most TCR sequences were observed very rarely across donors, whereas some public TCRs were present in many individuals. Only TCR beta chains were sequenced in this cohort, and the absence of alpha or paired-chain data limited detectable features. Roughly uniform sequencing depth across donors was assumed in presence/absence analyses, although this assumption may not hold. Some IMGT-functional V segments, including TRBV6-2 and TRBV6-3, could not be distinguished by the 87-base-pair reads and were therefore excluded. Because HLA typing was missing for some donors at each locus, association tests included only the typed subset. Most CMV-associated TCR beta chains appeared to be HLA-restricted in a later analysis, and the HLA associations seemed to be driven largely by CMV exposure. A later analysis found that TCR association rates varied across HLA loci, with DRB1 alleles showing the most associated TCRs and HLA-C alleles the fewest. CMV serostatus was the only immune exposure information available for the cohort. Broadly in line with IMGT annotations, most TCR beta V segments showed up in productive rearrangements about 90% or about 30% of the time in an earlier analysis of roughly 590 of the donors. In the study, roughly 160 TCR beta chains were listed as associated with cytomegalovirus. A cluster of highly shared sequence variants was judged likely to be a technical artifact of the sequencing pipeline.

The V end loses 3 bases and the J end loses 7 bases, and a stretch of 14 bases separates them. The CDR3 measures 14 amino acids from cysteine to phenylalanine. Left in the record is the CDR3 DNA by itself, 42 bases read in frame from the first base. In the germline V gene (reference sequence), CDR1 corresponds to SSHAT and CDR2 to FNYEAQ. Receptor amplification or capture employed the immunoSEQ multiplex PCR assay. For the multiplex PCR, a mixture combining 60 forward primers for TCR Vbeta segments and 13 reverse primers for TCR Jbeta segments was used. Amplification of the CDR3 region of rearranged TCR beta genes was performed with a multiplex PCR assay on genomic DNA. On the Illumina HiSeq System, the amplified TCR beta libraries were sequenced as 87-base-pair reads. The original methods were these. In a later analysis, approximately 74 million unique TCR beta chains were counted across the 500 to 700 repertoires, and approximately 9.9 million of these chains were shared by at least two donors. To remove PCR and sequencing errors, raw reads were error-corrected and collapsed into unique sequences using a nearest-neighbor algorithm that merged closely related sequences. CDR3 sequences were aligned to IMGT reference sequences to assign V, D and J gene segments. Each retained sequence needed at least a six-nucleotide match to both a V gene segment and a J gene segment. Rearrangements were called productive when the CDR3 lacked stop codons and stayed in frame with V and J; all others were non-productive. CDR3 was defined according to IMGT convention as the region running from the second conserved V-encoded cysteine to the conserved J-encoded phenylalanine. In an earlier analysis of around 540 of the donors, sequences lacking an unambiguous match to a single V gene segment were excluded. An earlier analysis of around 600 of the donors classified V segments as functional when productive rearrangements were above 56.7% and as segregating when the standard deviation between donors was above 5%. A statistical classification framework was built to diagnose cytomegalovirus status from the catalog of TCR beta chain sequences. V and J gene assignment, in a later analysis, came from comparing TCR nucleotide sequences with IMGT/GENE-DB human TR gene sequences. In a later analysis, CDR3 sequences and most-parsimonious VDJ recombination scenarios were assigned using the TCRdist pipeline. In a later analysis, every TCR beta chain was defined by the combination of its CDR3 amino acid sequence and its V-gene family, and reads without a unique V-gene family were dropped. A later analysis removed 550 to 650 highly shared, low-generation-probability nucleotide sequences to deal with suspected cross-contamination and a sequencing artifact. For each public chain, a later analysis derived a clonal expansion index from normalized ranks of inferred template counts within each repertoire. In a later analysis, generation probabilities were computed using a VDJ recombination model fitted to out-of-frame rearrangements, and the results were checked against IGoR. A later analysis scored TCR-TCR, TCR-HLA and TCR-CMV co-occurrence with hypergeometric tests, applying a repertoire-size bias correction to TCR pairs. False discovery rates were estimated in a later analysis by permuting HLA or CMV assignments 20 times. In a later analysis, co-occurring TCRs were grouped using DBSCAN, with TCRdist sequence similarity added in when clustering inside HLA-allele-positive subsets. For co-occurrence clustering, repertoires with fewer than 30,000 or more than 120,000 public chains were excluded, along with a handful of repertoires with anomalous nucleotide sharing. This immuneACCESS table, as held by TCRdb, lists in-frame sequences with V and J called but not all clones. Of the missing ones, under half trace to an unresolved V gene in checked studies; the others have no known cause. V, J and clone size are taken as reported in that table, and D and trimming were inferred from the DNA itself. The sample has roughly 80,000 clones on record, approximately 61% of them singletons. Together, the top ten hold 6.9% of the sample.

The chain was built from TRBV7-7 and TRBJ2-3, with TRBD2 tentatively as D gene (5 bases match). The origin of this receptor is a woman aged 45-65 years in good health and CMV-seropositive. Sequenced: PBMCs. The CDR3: CASSFGPLTNTQYF. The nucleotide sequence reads TGTGCCAGCAGCTTTGGACCGCTGACTAATACGCAGTATTTT.